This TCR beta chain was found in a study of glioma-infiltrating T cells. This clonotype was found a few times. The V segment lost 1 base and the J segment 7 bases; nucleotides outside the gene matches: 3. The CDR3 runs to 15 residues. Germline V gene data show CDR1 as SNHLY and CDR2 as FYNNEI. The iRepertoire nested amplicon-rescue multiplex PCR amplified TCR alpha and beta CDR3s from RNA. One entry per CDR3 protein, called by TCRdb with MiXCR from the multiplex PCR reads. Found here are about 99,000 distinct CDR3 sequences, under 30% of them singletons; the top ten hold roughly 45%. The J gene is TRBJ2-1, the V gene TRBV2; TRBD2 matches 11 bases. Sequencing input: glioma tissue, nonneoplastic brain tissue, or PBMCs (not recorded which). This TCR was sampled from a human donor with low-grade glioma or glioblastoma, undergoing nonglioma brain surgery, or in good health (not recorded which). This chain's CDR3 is CASSEGTSGLNEQFF. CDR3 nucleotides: TGTGCCAGCAGTGAAGGGACTAGCGGGTTGAATGAGCAGTTCTTC.